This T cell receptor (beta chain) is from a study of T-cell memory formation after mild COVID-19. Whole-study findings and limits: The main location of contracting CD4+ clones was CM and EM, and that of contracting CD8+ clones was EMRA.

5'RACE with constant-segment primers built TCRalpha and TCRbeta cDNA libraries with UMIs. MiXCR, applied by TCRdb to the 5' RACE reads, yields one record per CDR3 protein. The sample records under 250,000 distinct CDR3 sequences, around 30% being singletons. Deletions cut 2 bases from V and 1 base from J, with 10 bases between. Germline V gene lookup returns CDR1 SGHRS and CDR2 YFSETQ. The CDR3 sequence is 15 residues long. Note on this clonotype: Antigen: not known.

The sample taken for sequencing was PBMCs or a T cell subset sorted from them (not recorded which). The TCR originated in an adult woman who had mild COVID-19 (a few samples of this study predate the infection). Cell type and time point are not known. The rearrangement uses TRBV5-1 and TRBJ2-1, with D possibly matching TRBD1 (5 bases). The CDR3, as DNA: TGCGCCAGCAGCTTAAACGACAGATCCTACAATGAGCAGTTCTTC. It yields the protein CASSLNDRSYNEQFF.